The source of this TCR beta chain is a study of identical twins. The donor group consisted entirely of healthy Caucasians. Only a few counts were recorded for this clonotype. Its antigen is undetermined. Study-wide findings and caveats: Abundant beta clonotypes from cord blood had fewer insertions, unlike memory repertoires, which showed none. Model-predicted out-of-frame TCR alpha sharing fell below observed values in monozygotic twins.

Template switching created a universal primer site, and the cDNA included unique molecular identifiers. TCRdb reprocessed the 5' RACE reads via MiXCR and lists one record per CDR3 protein. The sample carries under 900,000 distinct CDR3 sequences, about 12% recorded once. V shed 1 base, J shed 3 bases, and the junction held 5 bases outside the gene matches. The CDR3 spans 16 residues. Looked up from germline, CDR1 is KGHSH and CDR2 is LQKENI. These data also featured in a second study, about yellow fever vaccine responses in identical twins.

The chain joins TRBV18 to TRBJ2-5; TRBD2 agrees at 10 bases. The clonotype comes from a woman aged 18-30 years in good health. Input material: PBMCs. CDR3 sequence (DNA): TGTGCCAGCTCACCACTAGCGGGAGGAATAAAAGAGACCCAGTACTTC. This sequence encodes CASSPLAGGIKETQYF.